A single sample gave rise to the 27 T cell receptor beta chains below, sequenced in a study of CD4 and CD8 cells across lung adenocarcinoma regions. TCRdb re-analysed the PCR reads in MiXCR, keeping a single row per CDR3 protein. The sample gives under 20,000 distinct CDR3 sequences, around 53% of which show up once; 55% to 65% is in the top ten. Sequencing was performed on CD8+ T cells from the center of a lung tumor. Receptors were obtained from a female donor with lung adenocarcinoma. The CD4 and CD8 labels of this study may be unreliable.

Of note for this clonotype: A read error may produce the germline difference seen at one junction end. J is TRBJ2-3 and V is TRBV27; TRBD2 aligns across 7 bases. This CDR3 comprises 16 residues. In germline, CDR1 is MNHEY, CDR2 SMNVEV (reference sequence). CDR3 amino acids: CASTSWRESATDTQYF. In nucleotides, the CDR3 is TGTGCCAGCACCTCTTGGCGGGAGTCTGCCACAGATACGCAGTACTTT.

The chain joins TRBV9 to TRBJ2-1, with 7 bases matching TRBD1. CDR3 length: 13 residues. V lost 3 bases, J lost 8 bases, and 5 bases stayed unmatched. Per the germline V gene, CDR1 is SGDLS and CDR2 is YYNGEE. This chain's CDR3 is CASSEDRAYEQFF. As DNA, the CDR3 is TGTGCCAGCAGCGAAGACAGGGCCTATGAGCAGTTCTTC.

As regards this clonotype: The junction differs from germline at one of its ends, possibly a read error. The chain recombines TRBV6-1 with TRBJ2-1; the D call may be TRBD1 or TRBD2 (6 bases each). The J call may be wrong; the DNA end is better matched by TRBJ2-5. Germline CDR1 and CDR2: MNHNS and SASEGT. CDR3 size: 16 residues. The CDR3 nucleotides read TGTGCCAGCAGTGAAGAGGTCTTGGAGGGACAAGACACCCAGTACTTC. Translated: CASSEEVLEGQDTQYF.

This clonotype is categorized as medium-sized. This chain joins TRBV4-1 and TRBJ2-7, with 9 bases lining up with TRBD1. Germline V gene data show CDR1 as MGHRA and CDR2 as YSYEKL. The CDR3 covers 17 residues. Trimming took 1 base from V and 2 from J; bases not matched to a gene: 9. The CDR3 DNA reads TGCGCCAGCAGCCAAGTTGGTACAGGGGGCTCCCCCTACGAGCAGTACTTC. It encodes CASSQVGTGGSPYEQYF.

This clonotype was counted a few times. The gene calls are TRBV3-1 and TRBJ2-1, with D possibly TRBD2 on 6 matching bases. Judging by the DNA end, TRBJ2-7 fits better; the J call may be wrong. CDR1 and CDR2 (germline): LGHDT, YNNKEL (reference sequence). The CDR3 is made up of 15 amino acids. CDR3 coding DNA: TGTGCCAGCAGCCACGCCAGGCGGGGTCCCTACGAGCAGTACTTC. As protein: CASSHARRGPYEQYF.

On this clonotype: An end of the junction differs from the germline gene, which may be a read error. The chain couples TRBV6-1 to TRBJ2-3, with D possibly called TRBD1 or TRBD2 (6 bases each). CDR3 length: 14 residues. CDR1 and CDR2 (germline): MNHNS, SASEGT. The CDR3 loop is CASSVGGGPDTQYF. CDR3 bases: TGTGCCAGCAGTGTGGGGGGCGGGCCAGATACGCAGTATTTC.

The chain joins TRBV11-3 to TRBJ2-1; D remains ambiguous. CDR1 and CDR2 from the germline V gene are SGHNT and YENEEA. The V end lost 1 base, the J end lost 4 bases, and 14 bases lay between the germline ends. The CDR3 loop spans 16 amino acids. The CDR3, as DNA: TGTGCCAGCAGCTTAGCCGTTGTAATTGCGTACAATGAGCAGTTCTTC. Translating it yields CASSLAVVIAYNEQFF.

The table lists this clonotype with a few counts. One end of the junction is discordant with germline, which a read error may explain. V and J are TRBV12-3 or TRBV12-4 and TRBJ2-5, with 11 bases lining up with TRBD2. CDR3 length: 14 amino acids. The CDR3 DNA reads TGTGCCAGCAGAGCAGGACTAGCGGGTGCCTTTGGGGTCTTC. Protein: CASRAGLAGAFGVF.

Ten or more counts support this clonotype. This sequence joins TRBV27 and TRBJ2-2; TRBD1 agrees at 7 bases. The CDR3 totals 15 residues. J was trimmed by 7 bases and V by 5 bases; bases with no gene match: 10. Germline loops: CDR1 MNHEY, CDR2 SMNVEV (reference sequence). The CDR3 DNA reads TGTGCCAGCAGTACCCTGACAGGGATAGGCGGGGAGCTGTTTTTT. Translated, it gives CASSTLTGIGGELFF.

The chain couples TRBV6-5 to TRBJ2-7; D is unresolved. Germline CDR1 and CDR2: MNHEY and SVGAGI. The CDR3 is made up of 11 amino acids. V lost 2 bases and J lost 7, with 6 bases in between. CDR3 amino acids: CASSYGQEQYF. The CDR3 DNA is TGTGCCAGCAGTTACGGTCAGGAGCAGTACTTC.

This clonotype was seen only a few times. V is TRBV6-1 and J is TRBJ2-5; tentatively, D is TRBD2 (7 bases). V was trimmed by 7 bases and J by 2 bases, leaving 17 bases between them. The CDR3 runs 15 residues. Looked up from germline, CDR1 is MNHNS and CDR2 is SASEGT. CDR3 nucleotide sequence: TGTGCCAGCACCCTTATGGGGGGGCCACAAGAGACCCAGTACTTC. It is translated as CASTLMGGPQETQYF.

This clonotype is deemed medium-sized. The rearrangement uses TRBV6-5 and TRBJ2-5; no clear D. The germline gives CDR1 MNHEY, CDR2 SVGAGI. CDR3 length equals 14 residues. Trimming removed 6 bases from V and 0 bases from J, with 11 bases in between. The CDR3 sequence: CASSKTQYQETQYF. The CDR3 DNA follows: TGTGCCAGCAGCAAGACACAGTACCAAGAGACCCAGTACTTC.

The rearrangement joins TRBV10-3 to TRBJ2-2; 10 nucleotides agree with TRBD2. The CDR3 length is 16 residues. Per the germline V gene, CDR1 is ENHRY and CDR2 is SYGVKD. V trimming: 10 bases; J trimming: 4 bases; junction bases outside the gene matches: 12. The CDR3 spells CATSGRDTSPTGELFF. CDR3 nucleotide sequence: TGTGCCACCAGCGGGAGGGACACATCCCCCACCGGGGAGCTGTTTTTT.

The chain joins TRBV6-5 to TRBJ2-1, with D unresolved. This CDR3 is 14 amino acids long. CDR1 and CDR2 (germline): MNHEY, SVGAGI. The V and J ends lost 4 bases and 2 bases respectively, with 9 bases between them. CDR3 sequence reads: CASSFGSTYNEQFF. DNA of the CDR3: TGTGCCAGCAGTTTCGGCAGTACCTACAATGAGCAGTTCTTC.

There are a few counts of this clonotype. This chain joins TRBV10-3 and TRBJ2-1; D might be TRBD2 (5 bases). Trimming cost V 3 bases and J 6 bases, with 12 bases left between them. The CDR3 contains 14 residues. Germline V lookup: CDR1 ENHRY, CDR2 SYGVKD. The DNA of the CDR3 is TGTGCCATCAGTGAACGGGATATGGGCAATGAGCAGTTCTTC. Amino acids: CAISERDMGNEQFF.

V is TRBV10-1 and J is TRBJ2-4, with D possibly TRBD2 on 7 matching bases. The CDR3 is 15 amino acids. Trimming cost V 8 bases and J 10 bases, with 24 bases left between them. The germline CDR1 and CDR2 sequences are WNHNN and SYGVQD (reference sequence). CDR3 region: CASGEGGWGKEIQYF. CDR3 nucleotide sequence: TGCGCCAGCGGGGAGGGGGGATGGGGGAAAGAGATTCAGTACTTC.

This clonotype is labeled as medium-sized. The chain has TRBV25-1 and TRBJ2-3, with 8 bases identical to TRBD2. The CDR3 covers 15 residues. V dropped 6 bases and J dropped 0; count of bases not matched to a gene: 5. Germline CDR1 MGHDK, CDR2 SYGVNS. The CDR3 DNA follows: TGTGCCAGCAGCGAACTAGCGGCGAGCACAGATACGCAGTATTTT. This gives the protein CASSELAASTDTQYF.

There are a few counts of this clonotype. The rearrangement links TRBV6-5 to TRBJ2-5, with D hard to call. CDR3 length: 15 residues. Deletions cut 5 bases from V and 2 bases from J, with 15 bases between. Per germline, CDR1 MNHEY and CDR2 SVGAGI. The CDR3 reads CASSLVGREQETQYF. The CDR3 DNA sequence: TGTGCCAGCAGTCTAGTCGGGCGTGAACAAGAGACCCAGTACTTC.

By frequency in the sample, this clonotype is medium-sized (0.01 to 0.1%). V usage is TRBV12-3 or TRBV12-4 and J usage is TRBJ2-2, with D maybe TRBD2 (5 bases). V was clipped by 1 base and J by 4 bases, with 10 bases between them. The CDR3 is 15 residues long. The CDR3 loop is CASSLGRTFTGELFF. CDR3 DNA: TGTGCCAGCAGTTTAGGGCGGACTTTCACCGGGGAGCTGTTTTTT.

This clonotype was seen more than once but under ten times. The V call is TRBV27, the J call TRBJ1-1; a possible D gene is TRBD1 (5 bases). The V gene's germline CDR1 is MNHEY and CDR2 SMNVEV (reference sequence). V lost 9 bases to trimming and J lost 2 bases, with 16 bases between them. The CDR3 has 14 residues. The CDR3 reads CASREPGGNTEAFF. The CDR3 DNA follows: TGTGCCAGTCGCGAACCCGGGGGTAACACTGAAGCTTTCTTT.

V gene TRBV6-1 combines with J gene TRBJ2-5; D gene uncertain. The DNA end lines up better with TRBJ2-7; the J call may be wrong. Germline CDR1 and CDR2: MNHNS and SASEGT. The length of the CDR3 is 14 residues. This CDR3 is CASSEVPPPGEQYF. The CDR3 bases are TGTGCCAGCAGTGAAGTACCGCCCCCTGGCGAGCAGTACTTC.

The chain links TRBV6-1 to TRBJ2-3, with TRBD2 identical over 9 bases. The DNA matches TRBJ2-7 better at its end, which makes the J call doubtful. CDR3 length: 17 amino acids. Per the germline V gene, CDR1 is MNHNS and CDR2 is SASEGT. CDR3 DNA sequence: TGTGCCAGCAGGGGGGTGGCGGGGGGGCGCGATCAAGAGACGCAGTACTTC. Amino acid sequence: CASRGVAGGRDQETQYF.

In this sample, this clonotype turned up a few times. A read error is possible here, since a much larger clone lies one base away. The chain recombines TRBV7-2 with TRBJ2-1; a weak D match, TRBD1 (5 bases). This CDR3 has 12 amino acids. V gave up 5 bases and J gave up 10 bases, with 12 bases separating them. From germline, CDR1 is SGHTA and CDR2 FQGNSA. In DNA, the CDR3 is TGTGCCAGCAGCACCGACAGCTACGAGCAGTTCTTC. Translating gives CASSTDSYEQFF.

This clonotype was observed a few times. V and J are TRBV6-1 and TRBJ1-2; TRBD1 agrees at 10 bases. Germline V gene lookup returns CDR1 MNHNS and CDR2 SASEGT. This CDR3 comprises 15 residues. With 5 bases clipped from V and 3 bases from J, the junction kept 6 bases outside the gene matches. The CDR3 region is CASSLRDRGHYGYTF. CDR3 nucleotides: TGTGCCAGCAGTCTCCGGGACAGGGGACACTATGGCTACACCTTC.

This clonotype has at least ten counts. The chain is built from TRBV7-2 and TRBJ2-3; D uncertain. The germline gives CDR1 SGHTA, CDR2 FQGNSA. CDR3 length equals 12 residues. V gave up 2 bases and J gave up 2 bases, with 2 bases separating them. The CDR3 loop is CASSLYTDTQYF. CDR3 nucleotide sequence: TGTGCCAGCAGCTTATACACAGATACGCAGTATTTT.

The CDR3 loop reads CSARGGTGVQPQHF. In nucleotides, the CDR3 is TGCAGTGCTAGAGGTGGGACAGGGGTTCAGCCCCAGCATTTT. This chain links TRBV20-1 with TRBJ1-5; 10 nucleotides match TRBD1. Unmatched junction bases numbered 3, after V lost 1 base and J lost 6 bases. The CDR3 has 14 residues. Germline CDR1 DFQATT, CDR2 SNEGSKA (reference sequence).

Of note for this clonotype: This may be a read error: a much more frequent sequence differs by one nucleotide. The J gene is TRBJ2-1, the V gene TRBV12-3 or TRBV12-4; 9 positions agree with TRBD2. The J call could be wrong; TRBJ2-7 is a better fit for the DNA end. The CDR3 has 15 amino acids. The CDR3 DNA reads TGTGCCAGCAGTTCTCTAGCGGGATCACCCTACGAGCAGTACTTC. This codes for CASSSLAGSPYEQYF.